The 18 T cell receptor beta chains given below trace back to one sample, sequenced in a study of T-cell reconstitution after alpha-beta-depleted transplantation in children (dated by TCRdb to about 2016). The method was PCR. The sequencing machine was an Illumina HiSeq 2500. To normalize quantification of the TCRbeta repertoire, the TCR libraries were built with molecular barcoding that relied on unique molecular identifiers. The public reads were quality trimmed at Q25 with fastp and then assembled into clones with MiXCR by TCRdb, keeping productive beta chains. A single entry per CDR3 protein holds the most common genes and DNA from its merged rows. This sample has about 610,000 distinct CDR3 sequences in its table, and roughly 10% of those were observed once. About 4.3% of the sample lies in the top ten. Sequencing was performed on PBMCs from the stem cell graft donor, taken from the stem cell graft. The origin of the receptors is a human donor who donated a stem cell graft to a child with acute myeloid leukemia.

The chain joins TRBV9 to TRBJ2-3, with 7 bases fitting TRBD1. The V segment lost 2 bases and the J segment 0 bases; nucleotides outside the gene matches: 3. There are 15 residues in the CDR3. CDR1 is SGDLS, CDR2 YYNGEE, per germline. CDR3 nucleotide sequence: TGTGCCAGCAGCGTCAGGGGGATTAGCACAGATACGCAGTATTTT. Protein product: CASSVRGISTDTQYF.

In its sample, this clonotype was seen a few times. The gene calls are TRBV7-8 and TRBJ2-1; the match to TRBD1 covers 11 bases. Germline assignment: CDR1 SGHVS and CDR2 FQNEAQ. V lost 5 bases to trimming and J lost 8 bases; unmatched junction nucleotides: 17. This CDR3 has 18 amino acids. The CDR3 here is CASSPYPGKGQGGDEQFF. CDR3 nucleotide sequence: TGTGCCAGCAGCCCCTACCCCGGGAAGGGACAGGGGGGCGATGAGCAGTTCTTC.

This clonotype has ten or more counts. V gene TRBV4-2 combines with J gene TRBJ2-7; D may be TRBD1 or TRBD2 (6 bases each). Trimming shortened V by 2 bases and J by 6 bases, and 14 bases separated the two germline ends. Germline V gene sequence: CDR1 LGHNA, CDR2 YNFKEQ. The CDR3 covers 14 residues. This chain's CDR3 is CASSQRHGGREQYF. CDR3 nucleotide sequence: TGTGCCAGCAGCCAACGACATGGGGGGCGCGAGCAGTACTTC.

V gene TRBV20-1 combines with J gene TRBJ2-5; weak D call: TRBD1 (5 bases). Germline CDR1 and CDR2: DFQATT and SNEGSKA (reference sequence). The CDR3 totals 15 residues. With 5 bases removed from V and 3 bases from J, the gap between germline ends came to 19 bases. CDR3 region: CSAPSGRSQEETQYF. CDR3 sequence (DNA): TGCAGTGCTCCTTCGGGCAGATCACAGGAAGAGACCCAGTACTTC.

This clonotype was counted many times. The rearrangement links TRBV5-1 to TRBJ2-1, with 13 bases fitting TRBD2. Germline CDR1 SGHRS, CDR2 YFSETQ. CDR3 length: 16 amino acids. Losses at the gene ends were 2 bases for V and 7 bases for J; bases not matched to a gene: 6. In nucleotides, the CDR3 is TGCGCCAGCAGCTTACTAGCGGGAGGGCTGAGGAATGAGCAGTTCTTC. The encoded protein is CASSLLAGGLRNEQFF.

Notes on this clonotype: It may be a read error: a sequence one base away is much more abundant. This chain connects TRBV29-1 to TRBJ2-5; D gene unclear. Trimming pared 3 bases from V and 5 bases from J, leaving 1 base between. CDR3 length equals 9 residues. Per the germline V gene, CDR1 is SQVTM and CDR2 is ANQGSEA. CDR3 bases: TGCAGCGTTGACGAGACCCAGTACTTC. Protein product: CSVDETQYF.

The J gene is TRBJ2-2, the V gene TRBV6-5; possibly TRBD2 for D (5 bases). Germline lookup yields CDR1 MNHEY and CDR2 SVGAGI. V was pared by 3 bases and J by 6 bases, with 14 bases between. CDR3 length: 15 residues. In DNA form, the CDR3 reads TGTGCCAGCAGTTATCCCGGGAAAGACGCCGGGGAGCTGTTTTTT. It codes for CASSYPGKDAGELFF.

This clonotype was recorded a few times. This chain joins TRBV6-2 or TRBV6-3 and TRBJ2-5, with TRBD1 as a possible D gene (6 bases). V gave up 6 bases and J gave up 2 bases, with 10 bases separating them. The CDR3 is 13 residues long. Germline loops: CDR1 MNHEY, CDR2 SVGEGT. This CDR3 reads CASSKGQQETQYF. CDR3 bases: TGTGCCAGCAGCAAGGGACAACAAGAGACCCAGTACTTC.

This clonotype was seen a few times. V is TRBV12-3 or TRBV12-4 and J is TRBJ1-5, with no clear D. The ends were cut back, 2 bases at V and 2 bases at J, with 7 bases in the middle. This CDR3 is 14 amino acids long. Written as DNA, the CDR3 is TGTGCCAGCAGTTTAATGTGGGGCAATCAGCCCCAGCATTTT. Protein: CASSLMWGNQPQHF.

This clonotype occurred a few times. The chain combines TRBV18 with TRBJ2-4, with a possible D match to TRBD1 (6 bases). Germline assignment: CDR1 KGHSH and CDR2 LQKENI. CDR3 length equals 16 residues. With 3 bases removed from V and 9 bases from J, the gap between germline ends came to 21 bases. This chain's CDR3 is CASSPIAGAAGFIQYF. CDR3 sequence (DNA): TGTGCCAGCTCACCGATCGCAGGGGCAGCAGGGTTCATTCAGTACTTC. Full variable domain (outside the CDR3, taken from reference TRBV18 and TRBJ2-4): NAGVMQNPRHLVRRRGQEARLRCSPMKGHSHVYWYRQLPEEGLKFMVYLQKENIIDESGMPKERFSAEFPKEGPSILRIQQVVRGDSAAYFCASSPIAGAAGFIQYFGAGTRLSVL.

This chain connects TRBV4-3 to TRBJ2-7, with a weak D call TRBD2 (6 bases). The CDR3 spans 16 residues. V lost 0 bases, J lost 5 bases, and 17 bases lay in between. Germline CDR1 is LGHNA and CDR2 is YSLEER. The CDR3 spells CASSQDRETPLNEQYF. The CDR3 bases are TGCGCCAGCAGCCAAGATCGGGAGACTCCTCTTAACGAGCAGTACTTC.

This clonotype showed up just a few times. This chain joins TRBV11-2 and TRBJ1-1; D remains unclear. CDR3 length equals 16 residues. Trimming stripped 3 bases from V and 5 bases from J, with 19 bases between. CDR1 SGHAT and CDR2 FQNNGV come from the germline V gene. DNA for the CDR3: TGTGCCAGCAGCTTGGGTTTTGGGGTCAAAGAGACTGAAGCTTTCTTT. Translating it yields CASSLGFGVKETEAFF.

This clonotype came up a few times. Here the CDR3 reads CASSLAGQTSYEQYF. The CDR3 DNA reads TGCGCCAGCAGCTTGGCGGGACAGACCTCCTACGAGCAGTACTTC. The genes are TRBV5-1 and TRBJ2-7, with 7 bases identical to TRBD1. The CDR3 has 15 residues. The germline V gene has CDR1 SGHRS and CDR2 YFSETQ. V lost 0 bases to trimming and J lost 0 bases; unmatched junction nucleotides: 3.

The DNA for the CDR3 is TGCAGTGCTAGAGTAGAACAGGGGGCGAGAGAGCAGTACTTC. Protein sequence: CSARVEQGAREQYF. V usage is TRBV20-1 and J usage is TRBJ2-7; 9 nucleotides align to TRBD1. The CDR3 has 14 residues. J was trimmed by 7 bases and V by 1 base; bases with no gene match: 8. The germline V gene encodes CDR1 DFQATT and CDR2 SNEGSKA (reference sequence).

This clonotype has more than one count but fewer than ten. V and J are TRBV20-1 and TRBJ2-5, with 11 bases aligning to TRBD2. This CDR3 spans 15 amino acids. Unmatched junction bases numbered 6, after V lost 5 bases and J lost 1 base. Germline CDR1 reads DFQATT; CDR2 reads SNEGSKA (reference sequence). The CDR3 sequence: CSALVSGRAQETQYF. CDR3 nucleotides: TGCAGTGCTCTTGTTAGCGGGAGGGCCCAAGAGACCCAGTACTTC.

The table lists this clonotype with many counts. The chain joins TRBV18 to TRBJ2-2, with unresolved D. Trimming removed 1 base from V and 5 bases from J, with 8 bases in between. Per the germline V gene, CDR1 is KGHSH and CDR2 is LQKENI. CDR3 length equals 14 residues. CDR3 residues: CASSPQRSTGELFF. CDR3 DNA: TGTGCCAGCTCACCACAACGGTCAACCGGGGAGCTGTTTTTT.

This clonotype was seen more than once but under ten times. This chain connects TRBV28 to TRBJ2-7; D may match TRBD1 or TRBD2 (6 bases each). Trimming removed 5 bases from V and 4 bases from J, with 30 bases in between. Germline CDR1 MDHEN, CDR2 SYDVKM. This CDR3 comprises 19 residues. Written as DNA, the CDR3 is TGTGCCAGCAGTCCTCTCCGTGGGGGGCCCAGCGAGAAACCTTACGAGCAGTACTTC. Its translation is CASSPLRGGPSEKPYEQYF.

This clonotype was found many times. The genes are TRBV27 and TRBJ2-3, with 8 nucleotides matching TRBD2. The CDR3 length is 17 residues. Germline assignment: CDR1 MNHEY and CDR2 SMNVEV (reference sequence). V was pared by 5 bases and J by 4 bases, with 14 bases of the junction left unmatched. In DNA form, the CDR3 reads TGTGCCAGCAGTCCCCTAAAAGCGGGAGATGGGGCAGATACGCAGTATTTT. This translates into CASSPLKAGDGADTQYF.